A selection of T cell receptor beta chains follows, all from one sample in a study of blood T cell repertoires in COVID-19. Profiled with immunoSEQ multiplex PCR; TCRdb holds only in-frame clones, not every one. Of around 190,000 clones in the sample, approximately 90% were seen once. Sequencing was done on a sample of peripheral blood. The origin of the receptors is a man aged 18 to 29 who had recovered from COVID-19. The conserved cysteine and the conserved F or W are not part of the CDR3 here. The D gene is left open where the match is weak.

cdr3_aa: ASSTVPTSNQPQH
d_call: -
v_call: TRBV6-5

cdr3_aa: ASSLGTGNEKLF
d_call: -
v_call: TRBV5-1

cdr3_aa: ASSLSGAPTEAF
d_call: -
v_call: TRBV11-1

cdr3_aa: ASSPGGQGTDTQY
d_call: TRBD1
v_call: TRBV5-1

cdr3_aa: ASTTGSSEQY
d_call: -
v_call: TRBV11-2

cdr3_aa: ASSLTGNEQY
d_call: -
v_call: TRBV5-1

cdr3_aa: ASSQDRGAAYEQY
d_call: TRBD1
v_call: TRBV27

cdr3_aa: ASSQGQSGYEQY
d_call: -
v_call: TRBV16

cdr3_aa: ASRGTSGSGEQY
d_call: -
v_call: TRBV21-1

cdr3_aa: ASSRRQGDYT
d_call: TRBD1
v_call: TRBV6-1

cdr3_aa: ASTKLAGGISYEQY
d_call: TRBD2
v_call: TRBV27

cdr3_aa: ATSMGLAGGSYEQY
d_call: TRBD2
v_call: TRBV15

cdr3_aa: ASTQDRVSNQPQH
d_call: TRBD1
v_call: TRBV19

cdr3_aa: ASSLGGANQPQH
d_call: -
v_call: TRBV7-2

cdr3_aa: ASRHTTRGTEAF
d_call: -
v_call: TRBV27

cdr3_aa: ASSANIGSAGELF
d_call: -
v_call: TRBV11-2

cdr3_aa: ASSLGGSYNEQF
d_call: -
v_call: TRBV11-3

cdr3_aa: ASSIRGPLGTSGYEQY
d_call: TRBD2
v_call: TRBV7-2

cdr3_aa: ASSPRPDGNYGYT
d_call: -
v_call: TRBV28

cdr3_aa: ASSLSAGGSTEAF
d_call: TRBD1
v_call: TRBV27

cdr3_aa: ASSPTGGGETQY
d_call: TRBD1
v_call: TRBV9

cdr3_aa: AISPPGGTYNEQF
d_call: TRBD2
v_call: TRBV10-3

cdr3_aa: ASSRLTGGRTGKETQY
d_call: -
v_call: TRBV14

cdr3_aa: SVPGQPNTGELF
d_call: TRBD1
v_call: TRBV29-1

cdr3_aa: ASSVLTGSSYNEQF
d_call: -
v_call: TRBV9

cdr3_aa: SASAGGHEQY
d_call: TRBD2
v_call: TRBV20-1

cdr3_aa: ATLEGVGKETQY
d_call: -
v_call: TRBV5-4

cdr3_aa: ASSPRTSGREDNEQF
d_call: TRBD2
v_call: TRBV6-2/TRBV6-3

cdr3_aa: ASRPGNNEQF
d_call: -
v_call: TRBV2

cdr3_aa: SASIRGQAQY
d_call: TRBD1
v_call: TRBV20-1

cdr3_aa: ASSVGQGAGEQY
d_call: TRBD1
v_call: TRBV9

cdr3_aa: ASSVAGGGGELF
d_call: TRBD2
v_call: TRBV9

cdr3_aa: ASSPTGTTEAF
d_call: TRBD1
v_call: TRBV10-2

cdr3_aa: ASSLLARRNTEAF
d_call: -
v_call: TRBV5-4

cdr3_aa: ASSPRGENYGYT
d_call: -
v_call: TRBV19

cdr3_aa: ASSYSERGTEAF
d_call: -
v_call: TRBV6-5

cdr3_aa: ASSNDRGRKGYT
d_call: TRBD1
v_call: TRBV4-1

cdr3_aa: ASSLGLVSEQY
d_call: -
v_call: TRBV6-6

cdr3_aa: ASSQEDYQGTDTQY
d_call: -
v_call: TRBV4-3

cdr3_aa: ARRVAGREYYEQY
d_call: -
v_call: TRBV27

cdr3_aa: AWVTGGRTDTQY
d_call: TRBD1
v_call: TRBV30

cdr3_aa: SQGDRYNEQF
d_call: TRBD1
v_call: TRBV29-1

cdr3_aa: ASSHGNTEAF
d_call: -
v_call: TRBV7-8

cdr3_aa: ASSVGLAGLNEQY
d_call: TRBD2
v_call: TRBV9

cdr3_aa: ASSQGQNSGANVLT
d_call: TRBD1
v_call: TRBV7-7

cdr3_aa: ASRTGGIYGYT
d_call: TRBD1
v_call: TRBV12-3/TRBV12-4

cdr3_aa: ASSSDAGPKNTEAF
d_call: -
v_call: TRBV6-2/TRBV6-3

cdr3_aa: ASSYSRFADYEQY
d_call: -
v_call: TRBV6-2/TRBV6-3

cdr3_aa: ASSSLDRDNEQY
d_call: TRBD1
v_call: TRBV5-8

cdr3_aa: ASSSSPGLSNEQF
d_call: -
v_call: TRBV5-1

cdr3_aa: ASSPPQDSPLH
d_call: -
v_call: TRBV18

cdr3_aa: ASSLRGSTNEKLF
d_call: -
v_call: TRBV28